This T cell receptor (beta chain) was profiled in a study of blood T cell repertoires in COVID-19. Study as a whole: Samples taken during acute and convalescent COVID-19 were collected in the United States, Italy and Spain.

As handled by the study authors: Reference gene primer amplification gave estimated nucleated cell counts. The repertoire was sequenced with immunoSEQ multiplex PCR; TCRdb's copy has only in-frame clones and lacks some. From that table come the V and J calls and clone size; the DNA was used to work out D and trimming. The sample yields over 65,000 clones, under 95% seen once. This TCR was sampled from a human donor in a cohort sampled during active COVID-19. The sample comprised peripheral blood.

The CDR3 protein is CASSLGLAGVNTGELFF. CDR3 bases: TGTGCCAGCAGCTTAGGGCTAGCGGGAGTGAACACCGGGGAGCTGTTTTTT. J is TRBJ2-2 and V is TRBV7-8; 10 bases are shared with TRBD2. This CDR3 is built from 17 residues. Losses at the gene ends were 1 base for V and 1 base for J; bases not matched to a gene: 3. Germline V gene sequence: CDR1 SGHVS, CDR2 FQNEAQ.